This TCR beta chain comes out of a study of T cell repertoires in cytomegalovirus infection. The CDR3 loop spans 13 amino acids. V was clipped by 10 bases and J by 3 bases; unmatched bases: 6. CDR1 and CDR2 from the germline V gene are MNHEY and SMNVEV (reference sequence). Study outcomes and limitations: Summed frequency of shared TCR beta families picked out CMV carriers who also had the relevant HLA. The response measured ex vivo was dominated by TCR beta clonotypes (HLA-C-restricted and CMV-specific).

TCRdb recomputed calls from the reads with MiXCR, one row per CDR3 protein. The repertoire includes a few hundred thousand distinct CDR3 sequences, approximately 17% of them detected once, and more than 45% sits in the top ten. With regard to this clonotype: Antigen specificity is unknown.

Source material: CD8+ T cells from PBMCs. The clonotype was recovered from a human donor in good health (CMV status not recorded). Some clones in this sample may be carry-over from other donors' samples. The J gene is TRBJ2-1, the V gene TRBV27, with 7 bases lining up with TRBD1. CDR3 in amino acids: CATKRDSYNEQFF. The CDR3 region has the DNA TGTGCCACTAAAAGGGACAGCTACAATGAGCAGTTCTTC.